What follows are 19 T cell receptor beta chains derived from one specimen sequenced in a study of early T cells in non-severe SARS-CoV-2 infection. MiXCR was run by TCRdb on the 5' RACE reads, yielding one entry per CDR3 protein. The data contain under 85,000 distinct CDR3 sequences, 9.5% to 13% of them singletons. Sequences were obtained from whole blood. Receptor source: an adult who was a healthcare worker with PCR-confirmed SARS-CoV-2 infection or an uninfected control (not recorded which).

This clonotype was observed at least ten times. V usage is TRBV5-1 and J usage is TRBJ1-1, with D uncertain. The V end lost 3 bases, the J end lost 1 base, and 7 bases lay between the germline ends. Per germline, CDR1 SGHRS and CDR2 YFSETQ. This CDR3 has 13 amino acids. CDR3 nucleotides: TGCGCCAGCAGCTACCAAGAGAACACTGAAGCTTTCTTT. This encodes CASSYQENTEAFF.

This clonotype appeared many times. V is TRBV14 and J is TRBJ2-5; 8 nucleotides line up with TRBD2. CDR3 length: 12 amino acids. Germline V gene sequence: CDR1 SGHDN, CDR2 FVKESK. Trimming at V came to 6 bases and at J to 9 bases, leaving 6 bases not matched to a gene. As DNA, the CDR3 is TGTGCCAGCAGAACTAGCGGAGGGCCCCAGTACTTC. Translating it yields CASRTSGGPQYF.

There are a few counts of this clonotype. V is TRBV7-2 and J is TRBJ2-1, with D possibly TRBD2 on 5 matching bases. The V gene's germline CDR1 is SGHTA and CDR2 FQGNSA. Trimming removed 3 bases at V and 3 bases at J, with 6 bases between. CDR3 length: 13 amino acids. The CDR3 loop is CASSFTSYNEQFF. For the CDR3, the DNA is TGTGCCAGCAGCTTTACTAGCTACAATGAGCAGTTCTTC.

This chain links TRBV9 with TRBJ1-1; maybe TRBD1 (5 bases). This CDR3 is built from 15 residues. Trimming removed 3 bases from V and 4 bases from J, with 16 bases in between. Germline V gene sequence: CDR1 SGDLS, CDR2 YYNGEE. The CDR3 loop reads CASSGVRDGGTEAFF. The CDR3 DNA follows: TGTGCCAGCAGCGGAGTCAGGGACGGAGGCACTGAAGCTTTCTTT.

This clonotype was detected a few times. The chain recombines TRBV6-6 with TRBJ1-1; 7 bases are shared with TRBD1. Germline V gives CDR1 MNHNY, CDR2 SVGAGI (reference sequence). V lost 6 bases, J lost 1 base, and 5 bases stayed unmatched. This CDR3 has 14 residues. CDR3 coding DNA: TGTGCCAGCAGATCTACAGGGGCGAACACTGAAGCTTTCTTT. It encodes CASRSTGANTEAFF.

The table lists this clonotype with many counts. V and J are TRBV5-5 and TRBJ1-3, with no clear D. This CDR3 is built from 15 residues. Trimming left V 0 bases short and J 0 bases short, with 7 bases between. CDR1 and CDR2 from the germline V gene are SGHKS and YYEKEE (reference sequence). CDR3: CASSLEDLSGNTIYF. In DNA, the CDR3 is TGTGCCAGCAGCTTGGAGGACCTCTCTGGAAACACCATATATTTT.

This clonotype has at least ten counts. The chain employs TRBV24-1 and TRBJ1-1; TRBD1 is a possible D gene (5 bases). V lost 0 bases and J 6 bases, leaving 7 bases between the germline ends. The CDR3 spans 13 residues. The germline CDR1 and CDR2 sequences are KGHDR and SFDVKD. CDR3 bases: TGTGCCACCAGTGATTTGTGGGGGGCTGAAGCTTTCTTT. Protein product: CATSDLWGAEAFF.

This clonotype showed up just a few times. The gene calls are TRBV28 and TRBJ1-2; TRBD1 agrees at 9 bases. With 6 bases clipped from V and 5 bases from J, the junction kept 4 bases outside the gene matches. The CDR3 has 13 residues. Germline lookup yields CDR1 MDHEN and CDR2 SYDVKM. CDR3 bases: TGTGCCAGCAGGCCGGGACAGGGATATGGCTACACCTTC. Translating it yields CASRPGQGYGYTF.

The chain combines TRBV9 with TRBJ1-1, with D unresolved. Germline CDR1 SGDLS, CDR2 YYNGEE. CDR3 size: 13 residues. Trimming removed 3 bases from V and 5 bases from J, with 11 bases in between. CDR3 in amino acids: CASSGAVRTEAFF. DNA for the CDR3: TGTGCCAGCAGCGGCGCGGTGAGGACTGAAGCTTTCTTT.

Only a few counts were recorded for this clonotype. V gene TRBV29-1 combines with J gene TRBJ2-5; 8 bases are shared with TRBD1. CDR1 SQVTM and CDR2 ANQGSEA come from the germline V gene. The CDR3 spans 12 residues. With 5 bases clipped from V and 5 bases from J, the junction kept 4 bases outside the gene matches. This CDR3 reads CSVSGGVETQYF. CDR3 nucleotides: TGCAGCGTTTCAGGGGGCGTTGAGACCCAGTACTTC.

This clonotype was seen at least ten times. This rearrangement joins TRBV7-2 to TRBJ2-3, with 12 bases lining up with TRBD2. The CDR3 totals 16 residues. V was pared by 5 bases and J by 6 bases, with 9 bases of the junction left unmatched. In germline, CDR1 is SGHTA, CDR2 FQGNSA. The CDR3 DNA reads as TGTGCCAGCAGCCCACTAGCGGGGGGTACCCCGGATACGCAGTATTTT. Residues: CASSPLAGGTPDTQYF.

This clonotype has just a few counts. The CDR3 nucleotides are TGTGCCAGCAGTTACTACGGACAGCCGATTATCAACACCGGGGAGCTGTTTTTT. Translating gives CASSYYGQPIINTGELFF. V usage is TRBV6-5 and J usage is TRBJ2-2, with D possibly being TRBD1 (6 bases). Trimming removed 1 base from V and 2 bases from J, with 17 bases in between. This CDR3 contains 18 residues. CDR1 is MNHEY, CDR2 SVGAGI, per germline.

Only a few counts were recorded for this clonotype. The rearrangement uses TRBV6-5 and TRBJ2-2; D is undetermined. V shed 5 bases and J shed 5 bases, with 9 bases lying between them. CDR3 length equals 13 residues. Germline V gene sequence: CDR1 MNHEY, CDR2 SVGAGI. CDR3 protein: CASSRWGTGELFF. The CDR3 DNA follows: TGTGCCAGCAGTAGGTGGGGTACCGGGGAGCTGTTTTTT.

This clonotype appeared a few times. The rearrangement uses TRBV6-1 and TRBJ1-2; tentative D call: TRBD1 (6 bases). The germline V gene encodes CDR1 MNHNS and CDR2 SASEGT. V was trimmed by 4 bases and J by 8 bases, leaving 17 bases between them. The CDR3 runs to 14 residues. The CDR3 DNA reads TGTGCCAGCAGTGGCGTGGACAGCCCTAGAGGCTACACCTTC. As protein: CASSGVDSPRGYTF.

A few counts support this clonotype. This rearrangement joins TRBV6-6 to TRBJ1-3; D may be TRBD1 (6 bases). The CDR3 is 16 residues long. V was pared by 10 bases and J by 0 bases, with 19 bases between. Per germline, CDR1 MNHNY and CDR2 SVGAGI (reference sequence). DNA of the CDR3: TGTGCCACCAAAGGGGGGGTAGGAGGCTCTGGAAACACCATATATTTT. Translating it yields CATKGGVGGSGNTIYF.

This clonotype was counted between two and nine times. The rearrangement joins TRBV18 to TRBJ2-3; D unresolved. Germline V CDR1 and CDR2: KGHSH, LQKENI. This CDR3 contains 13 residues. V was pared by 3 bases and J by 4 bases, with 8 bases between. The CDR3 sequence: CASSPTRSDTQYF. In DNA form, the CDR3 reads TGTGCCAGCTCACCTACGAGGTCAGATACGCAGTATTTT. The full variable domain, rest sourced from reference TRBV18 and TRBJ2-3, is NAGVMQNPRHLVRRRGQEARLRCSPMKGHSHVYWYRQLPEEGLKFMVYLQKENIIDESGMPKERFSAEFPKEGPSILRIQQVVRGDSAAYFCASSPTRSDTQYFGPGTRLTVL.

This clonotype appeared a few times. The CDR3 is CASSLNGGTDTQYF. The DNA for the CDR3 is TGTGCCAGCTCGCTAAATGGGGGCACAGATACGCAGTATTTT. The genes are TRBV6-5 and TRBJ2-3; D is uncertain. Between the trimmed V and J ends, which lost 8 bases and 1 base, there was a span of 13 bases. Germline assignment: CDR1 MNHEY and CDR2 SVGAGI. The CDR3 is 14 amino acids.

This clonotype has a count of ten or more. The chain is built from TRBV10-3 and TRBJ2-7, with TRBD1 identical over 8 bases. J gave up 5 bases and V 10 bases, and 10 bases lay outside the gene matches. This CDR3 contains 13 residues. Germline lookup yields CDR1 ENHRY and CDR2 SYGVKD. The DNA for the CDR3 is TGTGCCACGGGACCCTCAGGGGGCGACGAGCAGTACTTC. Protein sequence: CATGPSGGDEQYF.

This clonotype was seen ten or more times. The chain recombines TRBV29-1 with TRBJ2-1; 7 bases are shared with TRBD2. CDR3 size: 15 residues. With 4 bases clipped from V and 6 bases from J, the junction kept 12 bases outside the gene matches. CDR1 and CDR2 from the germline V gene are SQVTM and ANQGSEA. CDR3 nucleotide sequence: TGCAGCGTTGCAAACCTAGCGGTGGGACCCAATGAGCAGTTCTTC. It yields the protein CSVANLAVGPNEQFF.